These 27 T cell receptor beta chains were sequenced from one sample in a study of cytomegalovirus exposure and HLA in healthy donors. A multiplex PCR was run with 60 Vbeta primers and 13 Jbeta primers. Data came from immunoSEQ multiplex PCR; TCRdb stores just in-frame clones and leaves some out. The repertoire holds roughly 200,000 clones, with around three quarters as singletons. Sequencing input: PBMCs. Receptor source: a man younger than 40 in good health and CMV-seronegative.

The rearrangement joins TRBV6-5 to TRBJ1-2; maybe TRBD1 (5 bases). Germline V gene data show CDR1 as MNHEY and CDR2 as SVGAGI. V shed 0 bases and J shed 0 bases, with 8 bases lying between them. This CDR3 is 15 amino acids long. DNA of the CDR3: TGTGCCAGCAGTTACTCGGAGACAGCTAACTATGGCTACACCTTC. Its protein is CASSYSETANYGYTF.

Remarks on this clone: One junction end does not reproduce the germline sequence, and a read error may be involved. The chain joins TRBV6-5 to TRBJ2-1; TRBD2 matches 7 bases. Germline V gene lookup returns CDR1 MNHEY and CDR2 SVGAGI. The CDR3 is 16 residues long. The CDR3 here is CASSSGGRGDYSEQFF. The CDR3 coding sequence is TGTGCCAGCAGTTCAGGTGGACGTGGGGACTACAGTGAGCAGTTCTTC.

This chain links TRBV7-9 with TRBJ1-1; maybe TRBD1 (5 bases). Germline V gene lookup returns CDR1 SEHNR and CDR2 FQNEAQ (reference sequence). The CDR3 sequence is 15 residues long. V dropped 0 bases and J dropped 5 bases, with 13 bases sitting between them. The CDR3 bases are TGTGCCAGCAGCTTAGCGTTGGGGCCAGGGACTGAAGCTTTCTTT. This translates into CASSLALGPGTEAFF.

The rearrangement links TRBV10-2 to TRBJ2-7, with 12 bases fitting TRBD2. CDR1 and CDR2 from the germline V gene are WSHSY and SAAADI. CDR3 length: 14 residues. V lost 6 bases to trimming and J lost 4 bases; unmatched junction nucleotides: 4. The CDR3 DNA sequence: TGCGCCAGCAGGGAGACTAGCGGGAGTTACGAGCAGTACTTC. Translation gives CASRETSGSYEQYF.

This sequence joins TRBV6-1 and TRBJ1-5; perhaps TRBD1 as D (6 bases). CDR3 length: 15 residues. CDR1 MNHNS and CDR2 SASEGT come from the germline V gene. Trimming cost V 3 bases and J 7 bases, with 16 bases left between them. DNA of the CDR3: TGTGCCAGCAGTGACACCTTGGGGCAGGGGCAGCCCCAGCATTTT. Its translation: CASSDTLGQGQPQHF.

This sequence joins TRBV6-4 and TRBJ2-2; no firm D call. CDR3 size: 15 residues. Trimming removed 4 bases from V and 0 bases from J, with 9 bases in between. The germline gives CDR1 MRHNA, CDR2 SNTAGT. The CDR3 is CASSVTTSNTGELFF. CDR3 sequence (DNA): TGTGCCAGCAGTGTGACAACTTCGAACACCGGGGAGCTGTTTTTT.

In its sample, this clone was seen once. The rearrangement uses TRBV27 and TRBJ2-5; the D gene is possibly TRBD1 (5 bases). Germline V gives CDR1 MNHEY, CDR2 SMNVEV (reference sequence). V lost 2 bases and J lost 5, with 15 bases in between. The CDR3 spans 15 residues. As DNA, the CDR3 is TGTGCCAGCAGTTTAAGGGGCAGGTCAAGGGAGACCCAGTACTTC. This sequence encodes CASSLRGRSRETQYF.

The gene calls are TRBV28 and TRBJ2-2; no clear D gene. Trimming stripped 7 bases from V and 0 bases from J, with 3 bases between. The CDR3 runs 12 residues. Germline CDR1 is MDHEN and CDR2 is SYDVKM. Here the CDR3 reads CASISNTGELFF. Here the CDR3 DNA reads TGTGCCAGCATATCGAACACCGGGGAGCTGTTTTTT.

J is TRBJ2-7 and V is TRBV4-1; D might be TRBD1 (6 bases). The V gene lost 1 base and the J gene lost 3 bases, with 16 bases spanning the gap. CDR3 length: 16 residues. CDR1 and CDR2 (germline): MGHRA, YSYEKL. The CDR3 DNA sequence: TGCGCCAGCAGCCAAGTTTCCCAAAGGACAGACTACGAGCAGTACTTC. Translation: CASSQVSQRTDYEQYF.

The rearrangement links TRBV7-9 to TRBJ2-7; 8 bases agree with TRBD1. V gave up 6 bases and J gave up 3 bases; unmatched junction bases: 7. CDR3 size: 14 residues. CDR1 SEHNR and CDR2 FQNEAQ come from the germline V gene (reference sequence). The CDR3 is CASRPLTGDYEQYF. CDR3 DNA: TGTGCCAGCAGACCCCTGACAGGGGACTACGAGCAGTACTTC.

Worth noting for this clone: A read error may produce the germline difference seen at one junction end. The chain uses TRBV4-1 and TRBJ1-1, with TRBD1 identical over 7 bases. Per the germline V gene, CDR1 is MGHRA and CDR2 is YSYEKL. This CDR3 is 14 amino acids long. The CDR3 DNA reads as TGCGCCAGCGGCCAAACCCAGGGGGACACTGAAGCTTTCTTT. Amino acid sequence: CASGQTQGDTEAFF.

CDR3 DNA sequence: TGTGCCAGCAGCTTTGGGGGGGCTGGTGAGCAGTTCTTC. Its protein product is CASSFGGAGEQFF. This sequence joins TRBV7-9 and TRBJ2-1; tentatively, D is TRBD2 (7 bases). Germline V gives CDR1 SEHNR, CDR2 FQNEAQ (reference sequence). The CDR3 contains 13 residues. V lost 3 bases, J lost 9 bases, and 12 bases lay in between.

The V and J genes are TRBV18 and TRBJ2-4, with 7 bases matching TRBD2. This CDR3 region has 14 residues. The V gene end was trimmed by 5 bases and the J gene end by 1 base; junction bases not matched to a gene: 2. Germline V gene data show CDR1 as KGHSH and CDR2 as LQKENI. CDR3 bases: TGTGCCAGCTCAGGGAGGGAGGCCAAAAACATTCAGTACTTC. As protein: CASSGREAKNIQYF.

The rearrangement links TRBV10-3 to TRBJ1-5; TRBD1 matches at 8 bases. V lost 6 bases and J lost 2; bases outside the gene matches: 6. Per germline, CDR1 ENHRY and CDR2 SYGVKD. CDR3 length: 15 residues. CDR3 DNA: TGTGCCATCAGCGTGGACAGGGAAGGCAATCAGCCCCAGCATTTT. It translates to CAISVDREGNQPQHF.

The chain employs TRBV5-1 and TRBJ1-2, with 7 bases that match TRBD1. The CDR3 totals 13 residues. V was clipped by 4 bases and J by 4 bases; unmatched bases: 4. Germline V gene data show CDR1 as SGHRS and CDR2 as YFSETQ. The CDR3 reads CASSGGTAYGYTF. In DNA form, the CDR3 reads TGCGCCAGCAGCGGCGGGACAGCCTATGGCTACACCTTC.

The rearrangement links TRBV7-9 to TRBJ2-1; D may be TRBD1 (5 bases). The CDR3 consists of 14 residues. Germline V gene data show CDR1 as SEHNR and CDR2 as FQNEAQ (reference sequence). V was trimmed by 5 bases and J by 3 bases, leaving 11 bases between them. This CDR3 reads CASSQDTNYNEQFF. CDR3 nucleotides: TGTGCCAGCAGCCAGGACACTAACTACAATGAGCAGTTCTTC.

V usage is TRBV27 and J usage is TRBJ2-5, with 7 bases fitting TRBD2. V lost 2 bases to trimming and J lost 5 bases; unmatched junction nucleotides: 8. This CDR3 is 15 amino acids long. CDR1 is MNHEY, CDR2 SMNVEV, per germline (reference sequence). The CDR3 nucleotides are TGTGCCAGCAGTTTACAGGGAGGGCCCGGGGAGACCCAGTACTTC. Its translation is CASSLQGGPGETQYF.

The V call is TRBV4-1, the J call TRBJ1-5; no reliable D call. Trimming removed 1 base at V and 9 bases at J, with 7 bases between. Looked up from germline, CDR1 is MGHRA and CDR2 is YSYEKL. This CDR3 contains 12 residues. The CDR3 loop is CASSQGSRPQHF. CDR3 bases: TGCGCCAGCAGCCAAGGGAGTAGGCCCCAGCATTTT.

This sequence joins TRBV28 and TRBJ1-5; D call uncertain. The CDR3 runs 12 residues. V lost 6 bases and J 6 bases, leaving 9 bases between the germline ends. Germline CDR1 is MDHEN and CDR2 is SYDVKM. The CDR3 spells CASSYSGQPQHF. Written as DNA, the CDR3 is TGTGCCAGCAGCTACTCTGGTCAGCCCCAGCATTTT.

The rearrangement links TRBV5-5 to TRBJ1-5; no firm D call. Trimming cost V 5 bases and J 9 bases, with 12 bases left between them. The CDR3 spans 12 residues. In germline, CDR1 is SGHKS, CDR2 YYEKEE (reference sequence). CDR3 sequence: CASSLREGPQHF. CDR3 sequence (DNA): TGTGCCAGCAGTTTGCGGGAAGGGCCCCAGCATTTT. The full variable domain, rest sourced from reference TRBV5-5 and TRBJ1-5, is DAGVTQSPTHLIKTRGQQVTLRCSPISGHKSVSWYQQVLGQGPQFIFQYYEKEERGRGNFPDRFSARQFPNYSSELNVNALLLGDSALYLCASSLREGPQHFGDGTRLSIL.

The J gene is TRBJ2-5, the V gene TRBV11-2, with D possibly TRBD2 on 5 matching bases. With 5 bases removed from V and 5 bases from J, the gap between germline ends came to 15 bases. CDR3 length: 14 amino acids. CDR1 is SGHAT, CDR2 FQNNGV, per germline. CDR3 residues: CASSRGSSYETQYF. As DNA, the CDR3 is TGTGCCAGCAGCCGCGGGTCCAGTTACGAGACCCAGTACTTC.

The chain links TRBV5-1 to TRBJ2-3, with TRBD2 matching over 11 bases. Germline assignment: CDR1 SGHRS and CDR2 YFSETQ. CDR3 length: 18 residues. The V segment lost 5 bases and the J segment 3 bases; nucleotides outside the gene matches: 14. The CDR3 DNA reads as TGCGCCAGCAGTAGAGTAGCGGGAGGGGTTACGATTACAGATACGCAGTATTTT. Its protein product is CASSRVAGGVTITDTQYF.

CDR3 in amino acids: CASSYLSGTPTGETQYF. The CDR3 DNA follows: TGCGCCAGCAGCTATCTTTCCGGGACTCCGACGGGAGAGACCCAGTACTTC. The gene calls are TRBV5-1 and TRBJ2-5, with TRBD2 as a possible D gene (6 bases). Germline values: CDR1 SGHRS, CDR2 YFSETQ. The V end lost 3 bases, the J end lost 4 bases, and 22 bases lay between the germline ends. The CDR3 spans 17 residues.

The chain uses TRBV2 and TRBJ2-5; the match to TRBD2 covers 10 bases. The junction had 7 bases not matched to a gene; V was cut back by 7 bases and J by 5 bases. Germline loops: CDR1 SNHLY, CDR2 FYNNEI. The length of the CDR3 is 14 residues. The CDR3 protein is CASKREGVLETQYF. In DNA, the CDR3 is TGTGCCAGCAAGCGGGAGGGGGTGCTGGAGACCCAGTACTTC.

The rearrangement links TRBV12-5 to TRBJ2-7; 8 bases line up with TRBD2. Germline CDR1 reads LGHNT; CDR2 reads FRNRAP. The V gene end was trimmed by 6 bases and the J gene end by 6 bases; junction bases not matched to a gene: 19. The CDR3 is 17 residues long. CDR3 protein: CASGLGVSGAGVSEQYF. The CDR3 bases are TGTGCTAGTGGGCTGGGGGTATCGGGAGCGGGAGTTAGCGAGCAGTACTTC.

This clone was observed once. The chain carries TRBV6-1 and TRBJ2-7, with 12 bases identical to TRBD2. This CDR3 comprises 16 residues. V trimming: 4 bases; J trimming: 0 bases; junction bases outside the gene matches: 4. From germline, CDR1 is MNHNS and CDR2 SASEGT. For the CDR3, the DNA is TGTGCCAGCAGTGCCCGACTAGCGGGAGTCTCCTACGAGCAGTACTTC. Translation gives CASSARLAGVSYEQYF.

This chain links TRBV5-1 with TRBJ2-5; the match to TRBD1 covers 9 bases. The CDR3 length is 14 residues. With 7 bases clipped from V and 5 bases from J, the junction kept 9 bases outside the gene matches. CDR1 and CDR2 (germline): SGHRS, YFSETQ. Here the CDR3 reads CASSVWTGAETQYF. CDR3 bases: TGCGCCAGCTCGGTATGGACAGGGGCGGAGACCCAGTACTTC.